This T cell receptor (beta chain) was sequenced during a study of chemoradiotherapy in HPV16-positive cancers. V lost 5 bases and J 1 base, leaving 6 bases between the germline ends. This CDR3 contains 13 residues. CDR1 is LNHDA, CDR2 SQIVND, per germline (reference sequence). The method was immunoSEQ multiplex PCR; TCRdb's version includes in-frame clones alone and lacks a portion of them. The data contain over a thousand clones, around 76% of them singletons. The source is a human donor with HPV-associated anogenital cancer. J is TRBJ2-1 and V is TRBV19; D unclear. Sequencing was performed on tumor tissue, taken from a patient who underwent chemoradiotherapy. In DNA form, the CDR3 reads TGTGCCAGTAGTTCCCTTTCCTACAATGAGCAGTTCTTC. Translation: CASSSLSYNEQFF.